The rows below give T cell receptor beta chains drawn from one sample of a study of early T cells in non-severe SARS-CoV-2 infection. TCRdb passed the 5' RACE reads through MiXCR, listing each CDR3 protein once. The sample shows more than 35,000 distinct CDR3 sequences, approximately 6.1% of them seen only once. Sequenced: whole blood. The receptor source for this set is an adult who was a healthcare worker with PCR-confirmed SARS-CoV-2 infection or an uninfected control (not recorded which). The CDR3 runs from the conserved cysteine through the conserved F or W. A D gene is named only where the DNA matches it firmly. A clone size is listed for some rows: how often the clone was seen (once, few, many), or a class if it is expanded.

j_call,d_call,clone_size,v_call,cdr3_length,cdr3_aa,cdr3_nt
TRBJ2-5,.,many,TRBV18,16,CASSPTLIGTAETQYF,TGTGCCAGCTCACCAACCCTAATCGGGACGGCAGAGACCCAGTACTTC
TRBJ2-5,.,many,TRBV27,14,CASSKGLPPGTQYF,TGTGCCAGCAGTAAAGGCCTACCCCCCGGGACCCAGTACTTC
TRBJ2-7,.,many,TRBV7-8,12,CASSWASYEQYF,TGTGCCAGCAGCTGGGCATCCTACGAGCAGTACTTC
TRBJ2-2,.,many,TRBV29-1,12,CSVAPYTGELFF,TGCAGCGTTGCACCCTACACCGGGGAGCTGTTTTTT
TRBJ2-7,.,.,TRBV11-2,11,CVSTGIHEQYF,TGTGTCAGCACCGGGATCCACGAGCAGTACTTC
TRBJ1-2,TRBD1,few,TRBV10-3,12,CAISSQGSGYTF,TGTGCCATCAGTTCACAGGGGAGCGGCTACACCTTC
TRBJ2-1,TRBD2,.,TRBV11-2,17,CASSSAGAGGTYNEQFF,TGTGCCAGCAGCTCCGCGGGAGCGGGCGGAACCTACAATGAGCAGTTCTTC
TRBJ1-5,TRBD1,.,TRBV29-1,15,CSVLTGGHGNQPQHF,TGCAGCGTTCTCACAGGGGGACACGGCAATCAGCCCCAGCATTTT
TRBJ2-6,.,many,TRBV24-1,15,CATSGREAGANVLTF,TGTGCCACCAGTGGCAGGGAGGCTGGGGCCAACGTCCTGACTTTC
TRBJ1-2,TRBD1,many,TRBV7-9,15,CASRGGQGSNYGYTF,TGTGCCAGCAGGGGAGGACAGGGTTCTAACTATGGCTACACCTTC
TRBJ2-1,TRBD1,many,TRBV5-1,16,CASSITTGTGHREQFF,TGCGCCAGCAGCATAACCACCGGGACAGGTCACCGAGAGCAGTTCTTC
TRBJ2-3,.,many,TRBV5-1,14,CASSLVGPADTQYF,TGCGCCAGCAGCTTGGTGGGGCCGGCAGATACGCAGTATTTT
TRBJ2-7,TRBD1,many,TRBV24-1,15,CATLPTETGAYEQYF,TGTGCCACCCTCCCGACGGAAACAGGGGCCTACGAGCAGTACTTC
TRBJ2-3,TRBD2,many,TRBV7-9,15,CASSPREATSSTQYF,TGTGCCAGCAGCCCGCGGGAGGCCACTTCAAGTACGCAGTATTTT
TRBJ2-3,.,many,TRBV20-1,13,CSVERPGADTQYF,TGCAGTGTAGAACGGCCAGGGGCAGATACGCAGTATTTT
TRBJ2-2,.,many,TRBV20-1,16,CSARGRRGVNTGELFF,TGCAGTGCTAGAGGGCGGAGAGGGGTTAACACCGGGGAGCTGTTTTTT
TRBJ1-6,.,many,TRBV6-5,13,CASSYSGNSPLHF,TGTGCCAGCAGTTACAGCGGGAATTCACCCCTCCACTTT
TRBJ2-1,.,.,TRBV29-1,12,CSVEGLYNEQFF,TGCAGCGTTGAGGGACTTTACAATGAGCAGTTCTTC
TRBJ1-1,.,few,TRBV7-8,14,CASSLNTGNTEAFF,TGTGCCAGCAGCTTAAACACGGGGAACACTGAAGCTTTCTTT
TRBJ2-1,TRBD2,many,TRBV20-1,15,CSATQAGRPYNEQFF,TGCAGTGCTACCCAAGCGGGAAGGCCCTACAATGAGCAGTTCTTC
TRBJ2-3,TRBD1,many,TRBV28,15,CASFSGTGGTDTQYF,TGTGCCAGTTTCTCCGGGACAGGGGGAACAGATACGCAGTATTTT
TRBJ1-5,.,many,TRBV15,12,CATRNSNQPQHF,TGTGCCACCAGAAATAGCAATCAGCCCCAGCATTTT
TRBJ2-7,TRBD2,few,TRBV4-1,15,CASRPLAGGPDEQYF,TGCGCCAGCAGGCCACTAGCGGGAGGGCCTGACGAGCAGTACTTC
TRBJ2-5,.,.,TRBV5-1,14,CASSLSQQIETQYF,TGCGCCAGCAGCTTGTCCCAACAGATCGAGACCCAGTACTTC
TRBJ2-2,.,few,TRBV7-2,15,CASKMLLGQAGELFF,TGTGCCAGCAAAATGTTGCTAGGTCAGGCCGGGGAGCTGTTTTTT
TRBJ2-7,TRBD2,.,TRBV20-1,14,CSAQGLAGSYEQYF,TGCAGTGCTCAGGGACTAGCGGGCTCCTACGAGCAGTACTTC
TRBJ2-1,.,many,TRBV18,15,CASSLLTLSYNEQFF,TGTGCCAGCTCTCTCCTCACTCTCTCCTACAATGAGCAGTTCTTC
TRBJ2-1,TRBD2,.,TRBV6-1,14,CASSILAGDGEQFF,TGTGCCAGCAGTATCCTAGCGGGAGATGGTGAGCAGTTCTTC
TRBJ2-3,TRBD1,many,TRBV2,15,CASSWDRGLTDTQYF,TGTGCCAGCAGTTGGGACAGGGGGCTCACAGATACGCAGTATTTT
TRBJ2-3,TRBD1,.,TRBV18,17,CASSLGTGASGTDTQYF,TGTGCCAGCTCACTCGGGACAGGGGCTTCCGGCACAGATACGCAGTATTTT
TRBJ2-7,.,many,TRBV7-9,16,CASSSGLILEAYEQYF,TGTGCCAGCAGCTCCGGACTCATCCTGGAGGCCTACGAGCAGTACTTC
TRBJ1-5,.,many,TRBV27,14,CASSPWAGDQPQHF,TGTGCCAGCAGTCCCTGGGCGGGGGATCAGCCCCAGCATTTT
TRBJ1-4,.,many,TRBV28,14,CASSQDSRNEKLFF,TGTGCCAGCAGTCAAGACAGCAGGAATGAAAAACTGTTTTTT
TRBJ2-6,.,few,TRBV29-1,15,CSVPRKSSGANVLTF,TGCAGCGTCCCGAGGAAATCCTCTGGGGCCAACGTCCTGACTTTC
TRBJ2-1,TRBD2,many,TRBV7-8,16,CASSRGLAGSYNEQFF,TGTGCCAGCAGCCGCGGACTAGCGGGATCCTACAATGAGCAGTTCTTC
TRBJ1-1,.,once,TRBV25-1,16,CASSEYRSGWPTEAFF,TGTGCCAGCAGTGAATATCGCTCCGGGTGGCCCACTGAAGCTTTCTTT
TRBJ2-5,.,many,TRBV7-6,14,CASSLLRSQETQYF,TGTGCCAGCAGCTTATTACGGAGTCAAGAGACCCAGTACTTC
TRBJ2-5,.,many,TRBV7-6,13,CASSLAREETQYF,TGTGCCAGCAGCTTAGCGAGGGAGGAGACCCAGTACTTC
TRBJ2-7,.,many,TRBV19,15,CASSPAKGQTYEQYF,TGTGCCAGTAGTCCCGCGAAAGGGCAAACCTACGAGCAGTACTTC
TRBJ1-3,.,many,TRBV20-1,15,CSAGAGTSAGNTIYF,TGCAGTGCGGGAGCCGGGACATCCGCTGGAAACACCATATATTTT
TRBJ1-4,.,many,TRBV18,14,CASSSDQTNEKLFF,TGTGCCAGCTCATCGGACCAGACTAATGAAAAACTGTTTTTT
TRBJ1-5,.,many,TRBV6-1,16,CASSEVMQANLQPQHF,TGTGCCAGCAGTGAAGTCATGCAGGCCAACTTGCAGCCCCAGCATTTT
TRBJ2-3,TRBD2,many,TRBV30,17,CAWTPSGSGRAQDTQYF,TGTGCCTGGACTCCCTCCGGGAGCGGGAGGGCCCAAGATACGCAGTATTTT
TRBJ1-2,TRBD1,many,TRBV5-1,14,CASSLAGTAPAYTF,TGCGCCAGCAGCTTGGCCGGGACAGCCCCTGCCTACACCTTC
TRBJ2-3,TRBD2,.,TRBV5-4,15,CASTPGRGRRDTQYF,TGTGCCAGCACCCCAGGGAGGGGTCGGAGAGATACGCAGTATTTT
TRBJ2-1,.,many,TRBV18,18,CASSPPNRGGNSYNEQFF,TGTGCCAGCTCACCACCTAATAGGGGGGGAAACTCCTACAATGAGCAGTTCTTC
TRBJ2-1,TRBD1,many,TRBV7-8,14,CASSLLTGINEQFF,TGTGCCAGCAGCCTGCTGACAGGGATCAATGAGCAGTTCTTC
TRBJ1-2,TRBD1,many,TRBV7-9,14,CASRPAGDRGGYTF,TGTGCCAGCAGACCCGCGGGGGACAGGGGCGGCTACACCTTC
TRBJ2-1,.,many,TRBV27,14,CASSYFAGRNEQFF,TGTGCCAGCAGTTATTTCGCGGGCAGAAATGAGCAGTTCTTC
TRBJ2-1,TRBD2,many,TRBV2,14,CASIATSGNSEQFF,TGTGCCAGCATTGCGACTAGCGGGAATAGTGAGCAGTTCTTC
TRBJ2-1,.,.,TRBV3-1,17,CASSQDTPSGLNNEQFF,TGTGCCAGCAGCCAAGATACCCCCTCGGGACTCAACAATGAGCAGTTCTTC